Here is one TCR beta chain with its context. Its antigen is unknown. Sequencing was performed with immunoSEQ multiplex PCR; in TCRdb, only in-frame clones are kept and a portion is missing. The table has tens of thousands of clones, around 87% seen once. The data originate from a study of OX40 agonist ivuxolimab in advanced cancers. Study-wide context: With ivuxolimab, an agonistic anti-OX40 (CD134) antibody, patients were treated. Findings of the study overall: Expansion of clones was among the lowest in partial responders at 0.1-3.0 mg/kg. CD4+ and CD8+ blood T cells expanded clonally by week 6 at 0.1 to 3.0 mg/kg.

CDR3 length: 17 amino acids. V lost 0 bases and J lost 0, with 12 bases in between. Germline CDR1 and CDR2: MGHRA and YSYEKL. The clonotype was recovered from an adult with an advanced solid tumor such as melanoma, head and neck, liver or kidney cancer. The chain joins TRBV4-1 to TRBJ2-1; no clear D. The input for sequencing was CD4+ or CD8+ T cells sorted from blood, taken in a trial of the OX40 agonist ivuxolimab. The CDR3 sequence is CASSQDPPAISYNEQFF. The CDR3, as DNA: TGCGCCAGCAGCCAAGATCCCCCCGCCATCTCCTACAATGAGCAGTTCTTC.